These 5 T cell receptor beta chains came from one sample sequenced in a study of identical twins. TCRdb used MiXCR to reprocess the 5' RACE reads, holding one entry per CDR3 protein. The table lists 100,000 to 110,000 distinct CDR3 sequences, under 6.5% of them singletons, with more than 10% in the top ten. Sample: memory T cells sorted from blood. These receptor sequences come from a woman between 45 and 65 years old in good health.

The sample holds many counts of this clonotype. The gene calls are TRBV12-3 or TRBV12-4 and TRBJ1-5, with 8 nucleotides matching TRBD1. The V and J ends lost 7 bases and 5 bases, in that order; junction bases with no gene match: 10. This CDR3 contains 15 residues. The chain's CDR3 is CASTPGQANDQPQHF. DNA for the CDR3: TGTGCCAGCACCCCGGGACAGGCAAATGATCAGCCCCAGCATTTT.

Of note for this clonotype: This may come from a read error, since a much larger clone is one base off. DNA of the CDR3: TGTACCAGCATCCCCGCCCGGGAGGGGGCTTTCTTT. It yields the protein CTSIPAREGAFF. V is TRBV6-1 and J is TRBJ1-1, with D perhaps TRBD1 (5 bases). The CDR3 covers 12 residues. Germline loops: CDR1 MNHNS, CDR2 SASEGT.

This clonotype was detected many times. The chain has TRBV20-1 and TRBJ2-1, with 12 bases aligning to TRBD2. The CDR3 runs 15 residues. CDR1 is DFQATT, CDR2 SNEGSKA, per germline (reference sequence). V lost 6 bases to trimming and J lost 9 bases; unmatched junction nucleotides: 12. CDR3: CSARRLAGESGEQFF. The CDR3 DNA sequence: TGCAGTGCGAGAAGACTAGCGGGAGAATCGGGTGAGCAGTTCTTC.

The J gene is TRBJ2-5, the V gene TRBV20-1; 9 bases are shared with TRBD1. The CDR3 loop spans 15 amino acids. Trimming removed 5 bases from V and 1 base from J; junction bases left unmatched: 8. Germline V gives CDR1 DFQATT, CDR2 SNEGSKA (reference sequence). Written as DNA, the CDR3 is TGCAGTGCTGTCACAGGGGGCGCGTTCCAAGAGACCCAGTACTTC. This sequence encodes CSAVTGGAFQETQYF.

Concerning this clonotype itself: The junction and the germline gene differ at one end; a read error may be behind it. V gene TRBV20-1 combines with J gene TRBJ1-2; D remains ambiguous. The CDR3 length is 11 residues. Germline V CDR1 and CDR2: DFQATT, SNEGSKA (reference sequence). The CDR3 coding sequence is TGCAGTGCTAGCGACGGATATGGCTACATCTTC. It encodes CSASDGYGYIF.